One sample yielded the 14 T cell receptor beta chains listed below, sequenced in a study of chemoradiotherapy in HPV16-positive cancers. Here immunoSEQ multiplex PCR was the method, and the copy in TCRdb shows in-frame clones only, minus some. The sample records 12,000 or so clones, around 90% being singletons. The sample in question was blood, obtained from a patient who underwent chemoradiotherapy. These receptors all stem from a human donor with HPV-associated anogenital cancer.

The chain recombines TRBV27 with TRBJ2-7; 9 positions agree with TRBD1. The ends lost 5 bases at V and 5 bases at J; junction bases unmatched: 7. The CDR3 is made up of 14 amino acids. Germline V CDR1 and CDR2: MNHEY, SMNVEV (reference sequence). Here the CDR3 reads CASSGQGYLHEQYF. CDR3 DNA sequence: TGTGCCAGCAGTGGACAGGGGTACCTCCACGAGCAGTACTTC.

The V call is TRBV7-2, the J call TRBJ2-1; D is possibly TRBD2 (6 bases). The CDR3 has 15 amino acids. CDR1 and CDR2 (germline): SGHTA, FQGNSA. V lost 2 bases, J lost 4 bases, and 12 bases lay in between. Here the CDR3 reads CASSLFYGGYNEQFF. CDR3 nucleotide sequence: TGTGCCAGCAGCTTATTTTACGGGGGTTACAATGAGCAGTTCTTC. Together with reference TRBV7-2 and TRBJ2-1, the CDR3 gives the full variable domain: GAGVSQSPSNKVTEKGKDVELRCDPISGHTALYWYRQSLGQGLEFLIYFQGNSAPDKSGLPSDRFSAERTGGSVSTLTIQRTQQEDSAVYLCASSLFYGGYNEQFFGPGTRLTVL.

A few counts support this clone. The chain carries TRBV5-1 and TRBJ1-1; TRBD1 aligns across 11 bases. Germline V gene sequence: CDR1 SGHRS, CDR2 YFSETQ. The trim removed 0 bases at V and 4 bases at J, leaving 2 bases unmatched. The CDR3 runs to 15 residues. In nucleotides, the CDR3 is TGCGCCAGCAGCTTGGACGGGACAGGGGGCACTGAAGCTTTCTTT. It is translated as CASSLDGTGGTEAFF.

The chain uses TRBV29-1 and TRBJ2-1; TRBD2 agrees at 11 bases. There are 17 residues in the CDR3. In germline, CDR1 is SQVTM, CDR2 ANQGSEA. V dropped 5 bases and J dropped 10; count of bases not matched to a gene: 19. CDR3 sequence (DNA): TGCAGCGTTTTCCTAGCGGGGGGCTTAAGCGTAGGTCGAGAGCAGTTCTTC. As protein: CSVFLAGGLSVGREQFF.

The chain employs TRBV7-2 and TRBJ1-3; 7 bases agree with TRBD1. The CDR3 has 16 residues. Germline loops: CDR1 SGHTA, CDR2 FQGNSA. With V trimmed by 3 bases and J by 0 bases, 5 bases remained unmatched. DNA of the CDR3: TGTGCCAGCAGCTTGAATCCAGGGGGCTCTGGAAACACCATATATTTT. Translated, it gives CASSLNPGGSGNTIYF.

The rearrangement links TRBV19 to TRBJ2-5; TRBD2 aligns across 11 bases. Germline values: CDR1 LNHDA, CDR2 SQIVND (reference sequence). The CDR3 sequence is 15 residues long. The trim removed 4 bases at V and 5 bases at J, leaving 6 bases unmatched. The CDR3 nucleotides read TGTGCCAGTAGTAGACTACTAGCGGGGGTTGAGACCCAGTACTTC. Protein sequence: CASSRLLAGVETQYF.

This chain connects TRBV18 to TRBJ1-2; 9 bases line up with TRBD1. V lost 5 bases, J lost 5 bases, and 3 bases stayed unmatched. The CDR3 length is 13 residues. CDR1 and CDR2 (germline): KGHSH, LQKENI. CDR3 coding DNA: TGTGCCAGCTCAACAGGGGGCAGGTATGGCTACACCTTC. Protein: CASSTGGRYGYTF.

The V gene is TRBV30, the J gene TRBJ2-1; D is undetermined. V was cut by 0 bases and J by 0 bases, with 12 bases left in between. CDR3 length: 16 residues. Per germline, CDR1 GTSNPN and CDR2 SVGIG (reference sequence). In nucleotides, the CDR3 is TGTGCCTGGAGTGTACAGTACAGTAGCTCCTACAATGAGCAGTTCTTC. Amino acid sequence: CAWSVQYSSSYNEQFF.

The chain uses TRBV9 and TRBJ1-4; D perhaps matches TRBD1 (5 bases). CDR1 and CDR2 (germline): SGDLS, YYNGEE. This CDR3 is 16 amino acids long. V shed 4 bases and J shed 2 bases, with 15 bases lying between them. The CDR3 is CASSPDLRDTNEKLFF. In DNA, the CDR3 is TGTGCCAGCAGCCCGGACCTCAGGGACACTAATGAAAAACTGTTTTTT.

This chain uses TRBV21-1 with TRBJ1-1. TRBV21-1 is a pseudogene. This CDR3 contains 17 residues. CDR3: CASSKVAGGVRNTEAFF. CDR3 nucleotides: TGTGCCAGCAGCAAAGTTGCGGGGGGCGTGAGGAACACTGAAGCTTTCTTT.

The chain couples TRBV14 to TRBJ1-2, with D uncertain. The CDR3 sequence is 13 residues long. The germline gives CDR1 SGHDN, CDR2 FVKESK. The V gene lost 0 bases and the J gene lost 7 bases, with 9 bases spanning the gap. CDR3 sequence reads: CASSQEGISGYTF. CDR3 nucleotides: TGTGCCAGCAGCCAAGAAGGGATCTCTGGCTACACCTTC. The whole variable domain, filled in from reference TRBV14 and TRBJ1-2, reads EAGVTQFPSHSVIEKGQTVTLRCDPISGHDNLYWYRRVMGKEIKFLLHFVKESKQDESGMPNNRFLAERTGGTYSTLKVQPAELEDSGVYFCASSQEGISGYTFGSGTRLTVV.

The V and J genes are TRBV6-1 and TRBJ2-7, with D perhaps matching TRBD2 (7 bases). Trimming stripped 2 bases from V and 7 bases from J, with 18 bases between. This CDR3 has 15 residues. Germline assignment: CDR1 MNHNS and CDR2 SASEGT. The CDR3 is CASSESLGGAGEQYV. The CDR3, as DNA: TGTGCCAGCAGTGAATCGTTGGGGGGGGCCGGTGAGCAGTACGTC.

The chain employs TRBV4-1 and TRBJ2-3; 11 bases agree with TRBD2. This CDR3 spans 15 amino acids. V trimming: 2 bases; J trimming: 4 bases; junction bases outside the gene matches: 2. Germline CDR1 is MGHRA and CDR2 is YSYEKL. CDR3 loop: CASSQTGLAADTQYF. The CDR3 DNA reads as TGCGCCAGCAGCCAAACGGGACTAGCGGCAGATACGCAGTATTTT.

V gene TRBV29-1 combines with J gene TRBJ1-1; tentatively, D is TRBD1 (5 bases). V dropped 7 bases and J dropped 3 bases, with 18 bases sitting between them. CDR3 length: 14 amino acids. Germline CDR1 and CDR2: SQVTM and ANQGSEA. The DNA for the CDR3 is TGCAGCGGTGCAGCGGCCGGGGGGTACACTGAAGCTTTCTTT. Its protein is CSGAAAGGYTEAFF.